The clone carrying this TCR beta chain has at least ten counts. These data are taken from a study of T-cell memory formation after mild COVID-19. TCRdb redid the calling of the 5' RACE reads with MiXCR, one entry per CDR3 protein. Of fewer than 650,000 distinct CDR3 sequences listed, about 22% were seen once; the top ten hold around 8.4%. The CDR3 sequence is 14 residues long. The germline CDR1 and CDR2 sequences are PRHDT and FYEKMQ (reference sequence). V trimming: 5 bases; J trimming: 3 bases; junction bases outside the gene matches: 6. The sequence came from an adult woman who had mild COVID-19 (a few samples of this study predate the infection). Cell type and time point are not known. The chain carries TRBV13 and TRBJ1-2, with 7 nucleotides matching TRBD1. The sample taken for sequencing was PBMCs or a T cell subset sorted from them (not recorded which). This CDR3 is CASSVAGTDYGYTF. In DNA form, the CDR3 reads TGTGCCAGCAGCGTGGCCGGGACAGACTATGGCTACACCTTC.